What follows are 18 T cell receptor beta chains derived from one specimen sequenced in a study of shared clonotypes between healthy human individuals. Data came from immunoSEQ multiplex PCR; TCRdb stores just in-frame clones and leaves some out. Of about 2.3 million clones in the sample, about 90% were seen once. The specimen sequenced was naive CD4+ T cells from PBMCs. Subset given: CD45RA+ positively selected. Source of these receptors: a man between 18 and 35 years old in good health. Some clones in this sample may be carry-over from other donors' samples.

The genes are TRBV5-1 and TRBJ2-7, with 12 bases matching TRBD1. The J segment lost 6 bases and the V segment lost 0 bases, leaving 7 bases of the junction unmatched. The CDR3 length is 16 residues. In germline, CDR1 is SGHRS, CDR2 YFSETQ. CDR3 coding DNA: TGCGCCAGCAGCTTGGGGGTGGCGGGACAGGGGGCCGAGCAGTACTTC. It encodes CASSLGVAGQGAEQYF.

The chain carries TRBV6-1 and TRBJ2-7; D gene uncertain. Trimming shortened V by 8 bases and J by 0 bases, and 11 bases separated the two germline ends. Germline assignment: CDR1 MNHNS and CDR2 SASEGT. This CDR3 region has 13 residues. The CDR3 sequence: CASRAQSSYEQYF. The CDR3 DNA follows: TGTGCCAGCCGGGCCCAGAGCTCCTACGAGCAGTACTTC.

The J gene is TRBJ1-5, the V gene TRBV7-9, with 7 nucleotides matching TRBD1. This CDR3 has 17 residues. The V gene end was trimmed by 0 bases and the J gene end by 0 bases; junction bases not matched to a gene: 5. Germline V gene sequence: CDR1 SEHNR, CDR2 FQNEAQ (reference sequence). As DNA, the CDR3 is TGTGCCAGCAGCTTAGCGACAGGGCAATATAGCAATCAGCCCCAGCATTTT. Protein sequence: CASSLATGQYSNQPQHF.

Notes on this clone: The sample carries other DNA sequences with the same CDR3. This chain links TRBV9 with TRBJ1-2, with a tentative D call TRBD1 (5 bases). The CDR3 extends over 12 amino acids. CDR1 is SGDLS and CDR2 is YYNGEE in the germline V gene. Trimming took off 1 base at V and 8 bases at J, with 9 bases between the two ends. The CDR3 sequence is CASSVQGGGYTF. The CDR3 nucleotides are TGTGCCAGCAGCGTACAGGGCGGGGGCTACACCTTC.

In this sample, this clone turned up once. V gene TRBV2 combines with J gene TRBJ1-2; D possibly corresponds to TRBD1 (6 bases). V gave up 7 bases and J gave up 8 bases, with 23 bases separating them. The CDR3 is made up of 15 amino acids. CDR1 SNHLY and CDR2 FYNNEI come from the germline V gene. The CDR3: CASKVALRGLGGYTF. The CDR3 DNA is TGTGCCAGCAAAGTCGCCTTACGGGGGCTCGGCGGCTACACCTTC.

The genes are TRBV11-2 and TRBJ2-4, with D hard to call. The germline V gene has CDR1 SGHAT and CDR2 FQNNGV. The CDR3 covers 15 residues. Trimming cost V 5 bases and J 4 bases, with 15 bases left between them. The CDR3 coding sequence is TGTGCCAGCAGCCCCGGACGGATCCTTAAAAACATTCAGTACTTC. Translated, it gives CASSPGRILKNIQYF.

V is TRBV11-2 and J is TRBJ2-1, with TRBD2 matching over 7 bases. V lost 3 bases, J lost 5 bases, and 13 bases stayed unmatched. Germline CDR1 SGHAT, CDR2 FQNNGV. CDR3 length: 17 amino acids. The CDR3 nucleotides read TGTGCCAGCAGCTTCGAAGCTTGGGGCCGGGGGGACAATGAGCAGTTCTTC. It translates to CASSFEAWGRGDNEQFF.

The chain links TRBV19 to TRBJ2-7; 10 bases are a match to TRBD1. The CDR3 consists of 15 residues. The J segment lost 3 bases and the V segment lost 5 bases, leaving 7 bases of the junction unmatched. The germline CDR1 and CDR2 sequences are LNHDA and SQIVND (reference sequence). In DNA, the CDR3 is TGTGCCAGTAGTGCTCCCGGGGACAGGGGCTACGAGCAGTACTTC. As protein: CASSAPGDRGYEQYF.

The CDR3 bases are TGTGCCAGCAGCTTTCGGGACAGGGGGATCGCCTACACCTACGAGCAGTACTTC. Encoded protein: CASSFRDRGIAYTYEQYF. The chain carries TRBV5-6 and TRBJ2-7; 11 nucleotides match TRBD1. V shed 2 bases and J 2 bases; nucleotides not matched to a gene: 12. This CDR3 has 18 amino acids. Germline V gene data show CDR1 as SGHDT and CDR2 as YYEEEE.

The rearrangement joins TRBV19 to TRBJ1-1, with D possibly TRBD1 on 5 matching bases. Germline V lookup: CDR1 LNHDA, CDR2 SQIVND (reference sequence). This CDR3 region has 15 residues. Trimming removed 6 bases at V and 6 bases at J, with 20 bases between. As DNA, the CDR3 is TGTGCCAGTAGGGGACCAGCGGGGGGAGGGTCTGAAGCTTTCTTT. It translates to CASRGPAGGGSEAFF.

This chain links TRBV6-5 with TRBJ1-1; D gene unclear. Germline V gene data show CDR1 as MNHEY and CDR2 as SVGAGI. The V end was cut by 5 bases, the J end by 1 base, with 5 bases between. The CDR3 has 12 amino acids. The CDR3 sequence is CASSAKNTEAFF. The CDR3 DNA follows: TGTGCCAGCAGTGCCAAGAACACTGAAGCTTTCTTT.

The genes are TRBV5-8 and TRBJ1-5; 10 bases agree with TRBD1. The CDR3 is 17 residues long. Germline V CDR1 and CDR2: SGHTS, YDEGEE. The junction had 8 bases not matched to a gene; V was cut back by 3 bases and J by 2 bases. The CDR3, as DNA: TGTGCCAGCAGCTCAGGGACAGGGGTTAGTGGCAATCAGCCCCAGCATTTT. Protein: CASSSGTGVSGNQPQHF.

This clone was counted once. The chain recombines TRBV4-1 with TRBJ2-4; D unresolved. V was shortened by 4 bases and J by 0 bases, with 10 bases between the two germline ends. Looked up from germline, CDR1 is MGHRA and CDR2 is YSYEKL. The CDR3 spans 15 residues. The CDR3 is CASSRLRLAKNIQYF. Written as DNA, the CDR3 is TGCGCCAGCAGCCGATTGAGGCTAGCCAAAAACATTCAGTACTTC.

The chain employs TRBV7-3 and TRBJ2-1, with 10 bases aligning to TRBD2. V dropped 5 bases and J dropped 5; count of bases not matched to a gene: 6. The length of the CDR3 is 15 residues. Per the germline V gene, CDR1 is SGHTA and CDR2 is FQGTGA. The CDR3 spells CASSRNGLADNEQFF. CDR3 coding DNA: TGTGCCAGCAGCCGCAACGGACTAGCGGACAATGAGCAGTTCTTC.

The chain has TRBV2 and TRBJ2-7; 8 bases are shared with TRBD2. CDR3 size: 14 residues. Germline values: CDR1 SNHLY, CDR2 FYNNEI. V lost 5 bases and J lost 0; bases outside the gene matches: 3. CDR3 amino acids: CASSSSGRSYEQYF. DNA for the CDR3: TGTGCCAGCAGTTCTAGCGGGCGCTCCTACGAGCAGTACTTC.

The chain recombines TRBV14 with TRBJ2-7, with a tentative D call TRBD2 (5 bases). The CDR3 is 17 residues long. Germline V gene data show CDR1 as SGHDN and CDR2 as FVKESK. V lost 0 bases to trimming and J lost 0 bases, with 15 bases between them. The CDR3 loop reads CASSQDSWPGISYEQYF. In DNA, the CDR3 is TGTGCCAGCAGCCAAGATAGTTGGCCGGGGATCTCCTACGAGCAGTACTTC.

The V call is TRBV28, the J call TRBJ2-5; D may correspond to TRBD1 or TRBD2 (5 bases each). This CDR3 is built from 13 residues. The germline V and J ends were trimmed by 5 bases and 5 bases, with 12 bases remaining between them. Germline assignment: CDR1 MDHEN and CDR2 SYDVKM. The CDR3 nucleotides are TGTGCCAGCAGTCAAGGGACGGAGGAGACCCAGTACTTC. This gives the protein CASSQGTEETQYF.

J is TRBJ1-1 and V is TRBV7-9; D is possibly TRBD1 (5 bases). CDR3 length equals 13 residues. The germline gives CDR1 SEHNR, CDR2 FQNEAQ (reference sequence). The germline V and J ends were trimmed by 0 bases and 6 bases, with 8 bases remaining between them. CDR3 DNA: TGTGCCAGCAGCTTAGCAGGGGAAGCTGAAGCTTTCTTT. Amino acids: CASSLAGEAEAFF.